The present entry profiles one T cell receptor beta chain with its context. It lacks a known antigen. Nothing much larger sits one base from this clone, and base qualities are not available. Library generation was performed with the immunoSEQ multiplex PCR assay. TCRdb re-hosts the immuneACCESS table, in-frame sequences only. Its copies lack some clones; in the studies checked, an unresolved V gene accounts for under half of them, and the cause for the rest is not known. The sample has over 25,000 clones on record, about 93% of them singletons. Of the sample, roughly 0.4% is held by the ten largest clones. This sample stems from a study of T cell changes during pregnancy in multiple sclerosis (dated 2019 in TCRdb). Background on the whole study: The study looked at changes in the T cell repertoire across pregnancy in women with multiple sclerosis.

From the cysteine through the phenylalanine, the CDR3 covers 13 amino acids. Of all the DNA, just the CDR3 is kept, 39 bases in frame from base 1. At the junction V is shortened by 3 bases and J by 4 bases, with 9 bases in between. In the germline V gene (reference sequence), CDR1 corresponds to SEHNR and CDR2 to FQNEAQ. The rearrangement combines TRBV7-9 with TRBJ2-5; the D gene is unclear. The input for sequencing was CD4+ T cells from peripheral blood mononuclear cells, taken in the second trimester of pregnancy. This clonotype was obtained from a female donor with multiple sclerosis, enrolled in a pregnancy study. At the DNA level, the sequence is TGTGCCAGCAGCTTGGCTCTCCGAGAGACCCAGTACTTC. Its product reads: CASSLALRETQYF.